Listed below are T cell receptor beta chains from one sample, sequenced in a study of shared clonotypes between healthy human individuals. The method was immunoSEQ multiplex PCR; TCRdb's version includes in-frame clones alone and lacks a portion of them. Among about 600,000 clones, roughly 97% were seen once, and the ten largest hold 0.045% to 0.06%. Sequencing was performed on naive CD4+ T cells sorted from blood. The receptors derive from a woman aged 25 to 39 in good health. The CDR3 runs from the conserved cysteine through the conserved F or W.

v_gene	j_gene	CDR3aa
TRBV7-3	TRBJ1-4	CASSSGPGQTNEKLFF
TRBV6-6	TRBJ1-2	CASSRHVEGKGNGYTF
TRBV7-9	TRBJ2-7	CASSLGLAGGVDEQYF
TRBV6-6	TRBJ2-7	CASSYVAGDYEQYF
TRBV28	TRBJ1-5	CASSSQLNQPQHF
TRBV5-1	TRBJ1-1	CASSLAGITEAFF
TRBV28	TRBJ1-4	CASSFGRGEKLFF
TRBV27	TRBJ2-1	CASSFRVELAGVGNEQFF
TRBV11-2	TRBJ2-2	CASRTGLAGGRAGELFF
TRBV20-1	TRBJ2-5	CSARREETQYF
TRBV28	TRBJ1-2	CASSFGGTGKAGYTF
TRBV29-1	TRBJ1-3	CSVRGPGNTIYF
TRBV27	TRBJ2-1	CASSLIAGEGEQFF
TRBV5-8	TRBJ2-7	CASSLGPLVTYEQYF
TRBV6-4	TRBJ2-3	CASSDEWGDTQYF